The rows below give T cell receptor beta chains drawn from one sample of a study of response to subunit inactivated influenza vaccine. MiXCR, applied by TCRdb to the RT-PCR reads, yields one record per CDR3 protein. The sample consists of under 550,000 distinct CDR3 sequences, more than 7% of them appearing once. The sample was PBMCs from blood, taken roughly 24 months after vaccination. The origin of the receptors is a man between 50 and 70 years old who received an inactivated influenza vaccine. CDR3s include the opening cysteine and the closing phenylalanine or tryptophan. A D gene is named only where the DNA matches it firmly. Size is stated for part of the rows, as once, few or many counts, or as a class when the clone is expanded.

j_call clone_size d_call v_call cdr3_nt cdr3_aa
TRBJ2-7 few TRBD1 TRBV3-1 TGTGCCAGCAGCCCGTACCTAGACAGGGCCTACGAGCAGTACTTC CASSPYLDRAYEQYF
TRBJ2-5 few NA TRBV7-9 TGTGCCAGCAGCCTAACGCCGAGACAGCAAGAGACCCAGTACTTC CASSLTPRQQETQYF
TRBJ1-2 many TRBD1 TRBV4-3 TGCGCCAGCAGCCAAACGGGACAGGGGGCGTGGGGCTACACCTTC CASSQTGQGAWGYTF
TRBJ2-7 NA NA TRBV24-1 TGTGCCACCAGTGATTTCCACGAGCAGTACTTC CATSDFHEQYF
TRBJ2-2 NA TRBD1 TRBV6-1 TGTGCCAGCAGGGGGACAGGGGGCAAACCCGGGGAGCTGTTTTTT CASRGTGGKPGELFF
TRBJ2-1 NA TRBD2 TRBV27 TGTGCCAGCAGTTTATGGCGGGAGGGATCTCAGTTCTTC CASSLWREGSQFF
TRBJ1-4 NA NA TRBV25-1 TGTGCCAGCAGTGAAGAGTTCCGAGGGAGAACTAATGAAAAACTGTTTTTT CASSEEFRGRTNEKLFF
TRBJ1-2 many TRBD1 TRBV3-1 TGTGCCAGCAGCCAAGCAGGGGGCGCCGGCTACACCTTC CASSQAGGAGYTF
TRBJ1-1 many NA TRBV6-5 TGTGCCAGCAGTTACTCCAGGGGCGCGGACACTGAAGCTTTCTTT CASSYSRGADTEAFF
TRBJ2-3 few TRBD2 TRBV7-3 TGTGCCAGCAGCCGCATACTAGCGGGAGAGTCAGATACGCAGTATTTT CASSRILAGESDTQYF
TRBJ1-6 many NA TRBV7-9 TGTGCCAGCAGCTTAGAGGGCCAGGGCACTTCACCCCTCCACTTT CASSLEGQGTSPLHF
TRBJ1-2 NA NA TRBV14 TGTGCCAGCAGCCAAGGCAGGCTCTCTGGCTACACCTTC CASSQGRLSGYTF
TRBJ2-5 NA TRBD2 TRBV7-2 TGTGCCAGCAGCCTAGCGGCGGGGGGTGGAGAGACCCAGTACTTC CASSLAAGGGETQYF
TRBJ2-7 few NA TRBV6-5 TGTGCCAGCAGTTATTCCGGACCCTCGGCTCACGAGCAGTACTTC CASSYSGPSAHEQYF
TRBJ2-2 many NA TRBV3-1 TGTGCCAGCAGCCAAGTGCCGGGAGTGGGCACCGGGGAGCTGTTTTTT CASSQVPGVGTGELFF
TRBJ1-1 few TRBD1 TRBV14 TGTGCCAGCAGCCCCCCGACAGGGTCCGGATTGGTGAACACTGAAGCTTTCTTT CASSPPTGSGLVNTEAFF
TRBJ1-5 NA NA TRBV6-5 TGTGCCAGCAGTTACTCGTTCGAGCTAAATCAGCCCCAGCATTTT CASSYSFELNQPQHF
TRBJ2-7 NA TRBD2 TRBV27 TGTGCCAGCAGTTTACGGAGTAGCGGGATCTGGCCTTACGAGCAGTACTTC CASSLRSSGIWPYEQYF
TRBJ2-2 NA TRBD1 TRBV10-3 TGTGCCATCACTCCGGGACAGGGTAGTTCCGGGGAGCTGTTCTTT CAITPGQGSSGELFF
TRBJ2-2 NA NA TRBV4-2 TGTGCCAGCAGCCCATGGGGCGGGGAGAACACCGGGGAGCTGTTTTTT CASSPWGGENTGELFF
TRBJ2-3 few TRBD2 TRBV7-9 TGTGCCAGCAGCCCGGGACTAGCTCCAGATACGCAGTATTTT CASSPGLAPDTQYF
TRBJ2-1 NA TRBD2 TRBV5-1 TGCGCCAGCAGCTTGGTGGCGGGAGAAACCTACAATGAGCAGTTCTTC CASSLVAGETYNEQFF
TRBJ1-4 many TRBD1 TRBV12-3/TRBV12-4 TGTGCCAGCACCCAACAGGGGAGCAGGGAAAAACTGTTTTTT CASTQQGSREKLFF
TRBJ2-2 NA TRBD1 TRBV29-1 TGCAGCGCGCGGGACAGGGGGTACACCGGGGAGCTGTTTTTT CSARDRGYTGELFF